The TCR beta chain under discussion was sequenced for a study of blood T cell repertoires in COVID-19. In the original workflow: Amplification with reference gene primers provided the estimates of nucleated cell counts. Assay: immunoSEQ multiplex PCR; the TCRdb copy retains only in-frame clones and omits some. The V and J calls and clone size are taken from that table; D and trimming were inferred from the DNA. This table has 200,000 to 250,000 clones, around 88% appearing once. This clone came up a few times. CDR3 length equals 16 residues. V shed 4 bases, J shed 5 bases, and the junction held 14 bases outside the gene matches. Germline CDR1 is SGHTS and CDR2 is YDEGEE.

This receptor was taken from a woman aged 25-40 years with COVID-19, enrolled during active disease. The chain joins TRBV5-8 to TRBJ1-1; 7 nucleotides line up with TRBD1. Material for sequencing was peripheral blood. CDR3 amino acids: CASSHGRGQVATEAFF. The CDR3 coding sequence is TGTGCCAGCAGCCACGGGCGTGGACAGGTTGCAACTGAAGCTTTCTTT. The entire variable domain, with the rest obtained from reference TRBV5-8 and TRBJ1-1, is as follows: EAGVTQSPTHLIKTRGQQATLRCSPISGHTSVYWYQQALGLGLQFLLWYDEGEERNRGNFPPRFSGRQFPNYSSELNVNALELEDSALYLCASSHGRGQVATEAFFGQGTRLTVV.